The rows below give T cell receptor delta chains drawn from one sample of a study of delta chains in infants with herpesvirus infections. TCRdb re-processed the RT-PCR reads using CATT. The profile shows 290 or so delta-chain clones, 16% of them singletons. The starting material was peripheral blood, obtained at time point 2 of longitudinal follow-up. Receptors originate from a human donor who was a Ugandan infant, either HIV-exposed or HIV-unexposed (not recorded which). Each CDR3 is given with its conserved first and last residue. The order of the fields is clone size, D gene, V gene, J gene, CDR3 DNA, CDR3 protein. The D gene is left open where the match is weak. Clone size, where shown, is once, few, many, or a class for clones that have expanded.

clone size: NA; D gene: NA; V gene: TRDV1; J gene: TRDJ2; CDR3 DNA: TGTGCTCTTGGGGTTAAAAGATCCTTCCTCGATCCGGCCTTGGGGGCCCTGACAGCACAACTCTTCTTT; CDR3 protein: CALGVKRSFLDPALGALTAQLFF
clone size: NA; D gene: NA; V gene: TRAV29/DV5; J gene: TRDJ1; CDR3 DNA: TGTGCAGCAAGTCGGGGTCTTCGCACCGATAAACTCATCTTT; CDR3 protein: CAASRGLRTDKLIF
clone size: medium-sized; D gene: NA; V gene: TRAV38-2/DV8; J gene: TRDJ1; CDR3 DNA: TGTGCTTATAGGAGCGACCTCTTCCCTGCCGATAAACTCATCTTT; CDR3 protein: CAYRSDLFPADKLIF
clone size: hyperexpanded; D gene: NA; V gene: TRAV38-2/DV8; J gene: TRDJ1; CDR3 DNA: TGTGCTCTGGCTACATTCGAGTACTGTTTAGGGTACACCGATAAACTCATCTTT; CDR3 protein: CALATFEYCLGYTDKLIF
clone size: large; D gene: TRDD3; V gene: TRDV3; J gene: TRDJ1; CDR3 DNA: TGTGCCACCGGCGAAGGGATAGTACTGGGGGATCGCCTCCTGTACACCGATAAACTCATCTTT; CDR3 protein: CATGEGIVLGDRLLYTDKLIF
clone size: few; D gene: NA; V gene: TRAV38-2/DV8; J gene: TRDJ1; CDR3 DNA: TGTGCTTATAGGAGCGAAAAGGGGAGGACCGATAAACTCATCTTT; CDR3 protein: CAYRSEKGRTDKLIF
clone size: hyperexpanded; D gene: TRDD3; V gene: TRDV2; J gene: TRDJ3; CDR3 DNA: TGTGCCTGTGACACCGTCTTCGGAACTGGGGGATACTCCTGGGACACCCGACAGATGTTTTTC; CDR3 protein: CACDTVFGTGGYSWDTRQMFF
clone size: hyperexpanded; D gene: TRDD3; V gene: TRDV1; J gene: TRDJ1; CDR3 DNA: TGTGCTCTTGGGGAACTGTGGGATCCTGGGGGATACCTTAGTGGGACCGATAAACTCATCTTT; CDR3 protein: CALGELWDPGGYLSGTDKLIF
clone size: few; D gene: NA; V gene: TRDV2; J gene: TRDJ1; CDR3 DNA: TGTGCCTGTGACACGCTGGGCGAGGAAGACGATAAACTCATCTTT; CDR3 protein: CACDTLGEEDDKLIF
clone size: NA; D gene: TRDD3; V gene: TRDV1; J gene: TRDJ1; CDR3 DNA: TGTGCTCTTGGGGAAAGGGGGGTAGACTGGGGGATACGTTACACCGATAAACTCATCTTT; CDR3 protein: CALGERGVDWGIRYTDKLIF
clone size: large; D gene: TRDD3; V gene: TRDV2; J gene: TRDJ3; CDR3 DNA: TGTGCCTGTGACGCAATACTGGGGGATACAATCTGGGACACCCGACAGATGTTTTTC; CDR3 protein: CACDAILGDTIWDTRQMFF
clone size: large; D gene: TRDD3; V gene: TRAV29/DV5; J gene: TRDJ1; CDR3 DNA: TGTGCAGCAAGCAAATCCTTTTTCCTCGCGGGCCCGGCTGGGGGATACGCGTTCTCTTTCACCGATAAACTCATCTTT; CDR3 protein: CAASKSFFLAGPAGGYAFSFTDKLIF
clone size: large; D gene: TRDD3; V gene: TRDV2; J gene: TRDJ1; CDR3 DNA: TGTGCCTGTGACAGACTGGGGGATACCGATAAACTCATCTTT; CDR3 protein: CACDRLGDTDKLIF
clone size: hyperexpanded; D gene: TRDD3; V gene: TRAV29/DV5; J gene: TRDJ1; CDR3 DNA: TGTGCAGCAACCATGCTTAGCCTGATCTGGGGGATATACACCGATAAACTCATCTTT; CDR3 protein: CAATMLSLIWGIYTDKLIF
clone size: hyperexpanded; D gene: TRDD2; V gene: TRDV1; J gene: TRDJ1; CDR3 DNA: TGTGCTCTTGGGGATCAACGACCTTCCTACGGGGAGTACACCGATAAACTCATCTTT; CDR3 protein: CALGDQRPSYGEYTDKLIF
clone size: NA; D gene: NA; V gene: TRDV1; J gene: TRDJ1; CDR3 DNA: TGTGCTCTTGCCAGCGATAAACTCATCTTT; CDR3 protein: CALASDKLIF
clone size: large; D gene: NA; V gene: TRDV2; J gene: TRDJ1; CDR3 DNA: TGTGCCTGTGACACCGTAGGGAAGGGGACCGATAAACTCATCTTT; CDR3 protein: CACDTVGKGTDKLIF
clone size: large; D gene: TRDD3; V gene: TRDV2; J gene: TRDJ1; CDR3 DNA: TGTGCCTGTGACCCCCTGGATACGCGCGATCCTTTGTACACCGATAAACTCATCTTT; CDR3 protein: CACDPLDTRDPLYTDKLIF
clone size: large; D gene: NA; V gene: TRDV2; J gene: TRDJ2; CDR3 DNA: TGTGCCTGTGACACCGTTGGGGCTTTGACAGCACAACTCTTCTTT; CDR3 protein: CACDTVGALTAQLFF
clone size: large; D gene: TRDD3; V gene: TRDV1; J gene: TRDJ1; CDR3 DNA: TGTGCTCTTGGCGTTTTCCCGGCGGGGATACGCGGGTGGAAAAAACTCATCTTT; CDR3 protein: CALGVFPAGIRGWKKLIF
clone size: NA; D gene: TRDD3; V gene: TRDV2; J gene: TRDJ3; CDR3 DNA: TGTGCCTGTGACACCGGAGGACTGGGGGATACGTCCGGGGACACCCGACAGATGTTTTTC; CDR3 protein: CACDTGGLGDTSGDTRQMFF
clone size: NA; D gene: NA; V gene: TRAV29/DV5; J gene: TRDJ1; CDR3 DNA: NA; CDR3 protein: CSVLLCSKQILFLAGPAGGYAFSFTDKLIF
clone size: large; D gene: TRDD3; V gene: TRAV29/DV5; J gene: TRDJ1; CDR3 DNA: TGTGCAGCAATGTTACTGGGGGTCCCCGATAAACTCATCTTT; CDR3 protein: CAAMLLGVPDKLIF
clone size: few; D gene: NA; V gene: TRDV2; J gene: TRDJ1; CDR3 DNA: TGTGCCTGTGACACCGATAGGCTGGGGACTCCTTCTATTTACACCGATAAACTCATCTTT; CDR3 protein: CACDTDRLGTPSIYTDKLIF